This TCR beta chain was captured by sequencing in a study of T cell responses to AZD1222 COVID-19 vaccine. A single count supports this clone. What it binds is not known. TCRdb's copy holds only in-frame clones and misses some; the assay was immunoSEQ multiplex PCR. The sample lists some 130,000 clones, 92% seen once, with about 3.7% in the top ten. Study-level results: Females made up more of the donors, who were largely white British, and clonal diversity may have come out too low. CD4 TCRs associated with vaccination spanned spike, dominating at 160-218 and 743-854.

The V end was cut by 7 bases, the J end by 2 bases, with 13 bases between. The germline V gene has CDR1 LNHDA and CDR2 SQIVND (reference sequence). There are 14 residues in the CDR3. The sample consisted of peripheral blood, taken on day 0 of AZD1222 vaccination. The V and J genes are TRBV19 and TRBJ2-3; D perhaps matches TRBD1 (6 bases). This clonotype was obtained from an adult in good health. CDR3 DNA: TGTGCCAGTACGGCAGGGGCTTACACAGATACGCAGTATTTT. The encoded protein is CASTAGAYTDTQYF.